Each of the 27 T cell receptor beta chains below was sequenced from the same sample in a study of cytomegalovirus exposure and HLA in healthy donors (dated by TCRdb to the late 2010s). The method behind the library was the immunoSEQ multiplex PCR assay. The multiplex PCR relied on a mix of 60 forward primers for TCR Vbeta segments and 13 reverse primers for TCR Jbeta segments. This is the immuneACCESS table as TCRdb keeps it, with only in-frame sequences that have V and J called. A part of the clones is gone; compared with another copy, unresolved V genes explain less than half, and the rest is unexplained. The sample contains approximately 89,000 clones, about 76% of them found a single time. In total, the top ten clones hold roughly a tenth of the sample. The sequenced material came from PBMCs. The origin of the receptors is a man aged 25 to 45 in good health and CMV-seropositive.

This sequence joins TRBV6-1 and TRBJ1-5, with TRBD1 matching over 9 bases. Germline V CDR1 and CDR2: MNHNS, SASEGT. V trimming: 2 bases; J trimming: 5 bases; junction bases outside the gene matches: 4. The CDR3 is 15 residues long. As DNA, the CDR3 is TGTGCCAGCAGTGAACCCGGGACAGGGTATCAGCCCCAGCATTTT. It is translated as CASSEPGTGYQPQHF.

The chain recombines TRBV29-1 with TRBJ2-1, with 10 bases identical to TRBD1. The CDR3 has 11 amino acids. CDR1 and CDR2 from the germline V gene are SQVTM and ANQGSEA. Trimming at V came to 2 bases and at J to 12 bases, leaving 1 base not matched to a gene. DNA of the CDR3: TGCAGCGTTGAAAGGACAGGGGGGCAGTTCTTC. Protein product: CSVERTGGQFF.

The chain has TRBV2 and TRBJ2-1; 8 bases fit TRBD1. Germline CDR1 SNHLY, CDR2 FYNNEI. This CDR3 is 14 amino acids long. The V and J ends lost 6 bases and 8 bases, in that order; junction bases with no gene match: 9. CDR3 sequence: CASSKDRGRHEQFF. CDR3 DNA: TGTGCCAGCAGCAAAGACAGGGGTAGGCATGAGCAGTTCTTC.

The CDR3 loop reads CASSITGTSSYEQYF. CDR3 nucleotide sequence: TGTGCCAGTAGTATAACCGGGACAAGCTCCTACGAGCAGTACTTC. The rearrangement links TRBV19 to TRBJ2-7, with D tentatively TRBD1 (6 bases). Germline assignment: CDR1 LNHDA and CDR2 SQIVND (reference sequence). CDR3 length: 15 residues. V lost 2 bases and J lost 0, with 11 bases in between.

The chain is built from TRBV28 and TRBJ1-1; D possibly corresponds to TRBD1 (6 bases). This CDR3 is built from 15 residues. V shed 6 bases and J shed 5 bases, with 19 bases lying between them. Per germline, CDR1 MDHEN and CDR2 SYDVKM. CDR3 bases: TGTGCCAGCAGCTCCGGACAGTCCTGGGGGACTGAAGCTTTCTTT. Amino acids: CASSSGQSWGTEAFF.

The gene calls are TRBV2 and TRBJ2-4; the D gene is possibly TRBD2 (5 bases). The CDR3 sequence is 17 residues long. Germline assignment: CDR1 SNHLY and CDR2 FYNNEI. With 4 bases removed from V and 0 bases from J, the gap between germline ends came to 16 bases. CDR3 bases: TGTGCCAGCAGTGCCGGCACTAGGGCGATAGCCAAAAACATTCAGTACTTC. It codes for CASSAGTRAIAKNIQYF.

This clone was found once. The chain carries TRBV4-1 and TRBJ2-7, with 10 bases that match TRBD1. The V gene end was trimmed by 0 bases and the J gene end by 1 base; junction bases not matched to a gene: 9. Germline V gives CDR1 MGHRA, CDR2 YSYEKL. The CDR3 has 18 residues. The CDR3 region is CASSQDRSGQGWSYEQYF. CDR3 nucleotides: TGCGCCAGCAGCCAAGATCGCTCGGGACAGGGGTGGTCCTACGAGCAGTACTTC.

The J gene is TRBJ2-3, the V gene TRBV5-1; 8 bases agree with TRBD1. The junction had 3 bases not matched to a gene; V was cut back by 0 bases and J by 6 bases. Germline V lookup: CDR1 SGHRS, CDR2 YFSETQ. CDR3 length: 14 residues. The DNA of the CDR3 is TGCGCCAGCAGCTTGGCCGGACAGGGTGATACGCAGTATTTT. Residues: CASSLAGQGDTQYF.

This chain links TRBV30 with TRBJ1-4, with D tentatively TRBD1 (5 bases). This CDR3 spans 12 amino acids. The V end was cut by 1 base, the J end by 10 bases, with 10 bases between. Germline CDR1 reads GTSNPN; CDR2 reads SVGIG (reference sequence). CDR3 protein: CAWSELGGKLFF. CDR3 nucleotide sequence: TGTGCCTGGAGTGAACTCGGGGGAAAACTGTTTTTT.

The chain links TRBV7-6 to TRBJ1-1; TRBD1 agrees at 8 bases. The CDR3 runs 17 residues. V gave up 5 bases and J gave up 2 bases; unmatched junction bases: 13. Germline lookup yields CDR1 SGHVS and CDR2 FNYEAQ. The CDR3 DNA reads as TGTGCCAGCAGCCACCACGCCGACAGGGGTCACAACACTGAAGCTTTCTTT. Translated, it gives CASSHHADRGHNTEAFF.

The chain employs TRBV19 and TRBJ2-3, with a tentative D call TRBD2 (6 bases). V lost 9 bases and J lost 0, with 22 bases in between. The CDR3 is 17 amino acids. Germline V gives CDR1 LNHDA, CDR2 SQIVND (reference sequence). CDR3 residues: CASRTTGGWGSTDTQYF. In DNA, the CDR3 is TGTGCCAGCAGGACCACTGGGGGGTGGGGCAGCACAGATACGCAGTATTTT.

The chain links TRBV6-5 to TRBJ2-2; TRBD1 might be the D (5 bases). The CDR3 extends over 16 amino acids. Germline V lookup: CDR1 MNHEY, CDR2 SVGAGI. Trimming stripped 0 bases from V and 4 bases from J, with 12 bases between. CDR3 DNA sequence: TGTGCCAGCAGTTACTCCGCCCAGGGATCCACCGGGGAGCTGTTTTTT. Encoded protein: CASSYSAQGSTGELFF.

The chain employs TRBV15 and TRBJ2-1; TRBD2 might be the D (7 bases). This CDR3 is 17 amino acids long. V shed 1 base and J shed 5 bases, with 18 bases lying between them. CDR1 LNHNV and CDR2 YYDKDF come from the germline V gene (reference sequence). The chain's CDR3 is CATSRGRGGGRDNEQFF. CDR3 bases: TGTGCCACCAGCAGAGGGAGGGGCGGGGGCAGGGACAATGAGCAGTTCTTC. Based on the CDR3 plus reference TRBV15 and TRBJ2-1, the full variable domain is DAMVIQNPRYQVTQFGKPVTLSCSQTLNHNVMYWYQQKSSQAPKLLFHYYDKDFNNEADTPDNFQSRRPNTSFCFLDIRSPGLGDTAMYLCATSRGRGGGRDNEQFFGPGTRLTVL.

There are a few counts of this clone. V and J are TRBV19 and TRBJ1-1; no clear D. The V gene lost 1 base and the J gene lost 1 base, with 4 bases spanning the gap. The CDR3 contains 13 residues. Looked up from germline, CDR1 is LNHDA and CDR2 is SQIVND (reference sequence). Written as DNA, the CDR3 is TGTGCCAGTAGTATAGGGCCGAACACTGAAGCTTTCTTT. Its protein product is CASSIGPNTEAFF.

The chain has TRBV7-8 and TRBJ2-1, with D unclear. The CDR3 spans 13 residues. Germline CDR1 and CDR2: SGHVS and FQNEAQ. Trimming left V 1 base short and J 5 bases short, with 6 bases between. The CDR3 DNA reads as TGTGCCAGCAGCTTAGTGGGCGACAATGAGCAGTTCTTC. It translates to CASSLVGDNEQFF.

This chain joins TRBV18 and TRBJ2-7, with a possible D match to TRBD2 (5 bases). Germline CDR1 and CDR2: KGHSH and LQKENI. The CDR3 contains 15 residues. With 3 bases removed from V and 3 bases from J, the gap between germline ends came to 15 bases. The CDR3 coding sequence is TGTGCCAGCTCACCGGGTAGCCGGGGAAGCTACGAGCAGTACTTC. This sequence encodes CASSPGSRGSYEQYF.

This chain links TRBV13 with TRBJ2-1, with D unclear. Germline V gene sequence: CDR1 PRHDT, CDR2 FYEKMQ (reference sequence). V shed 10 bases and J shed 3 bases, with 13 bases lying between them. CDR3 length equals 13 residues. CDR3 DNA: TGTGCCACCCGACAACCCCTCTACAATGAGCAGTTCTTC. It is translated as CATRQPLYNEQFF.

The DNA of the CDR3 is TGTGCCAGCAGCCAAAAGGGACAATCTCGTTATAGCAATCAGCCCCAGCATTTT. This encodes CASSQKGQSRYSNQPQHF. This chain links TRBV7-8 with TRBJ1-5; possible D gene TRBD1, 6 bases. Trimming cost V 5 bases and J 0 bases, with 20 bases left between them. The CDR3 covers 18 residues. Germline values: CDR1 SGHVS, CDR2 FQNEAQ.

The rearrangement uses TRBV7-9 and TRBJ2-7, with a tentative D call TRBD1 (6 bases). V lost 0 bases and J 4 bases, leaving 13 bases between the germline ends. This CDR3 has 15 amino acids. The germline V gene has CDR1 SEHNR and CDR2 FQNEAQ (reference sequence). Here the CDR3 DNA reads TGTGCCAGCAGCTTAGCGCTCGGACAGACGTACGAGCAGTACTTC. Its translation is CASSLALGQTYEQYF.

The chain couples TRBV5-1 to TRBJ1-2; 7 nucleotides agree with TRBD1. Trimming at V came to 0 bases and at J to 8 bases, leaving 4 bases not matched to a gene. CDR3 length: 13 amino acids. Germline assignment: CDR1 SGHRS and CDR2 YFSETQ. CDR3 nucleotide sequence: TGCGCCAGCAGCTTGGACCAGGGGGGCGGCTACACCTTC. Its translation: CASSLDQGGGYTF.

This sequence joins TRBV5-1 and TRBJ2-6; the D gene is possibly TRBD1 (5 bases). Trimming left V 4 bases short and J 4 bases short, with 21 bases between. The germline CDR1 and CDR2 sequences are SGHRS and YFSETQ. The CDR3 totals 18 residues. The CDR3 loop is CASSPRPGQGAGANVLTF. The CDR3 nucleotides read TGCGCCAGCAGCCCACGCCCGGGCCAAGGGGCCGGGGCCAACGTCCTGACTTTC.

This clone was seen just once. J is TRBJ2-7 and V is TRBV7-6; 9 bases are a match to TRBD1. Germline CDR1 SGHVS, CDR2 FNYEAQ. J gave up 3 bases and V 8 bases, and 8 bases lay outside the gene matches. This CDR3 contains 14 residues. The CDR3 DNA reads TGTGCCAGCGCCAAGGGGACAGGGAACTACGAGCAGTACTTC. Translating gives CASAKGTGNYEQYF.

V and J are TRBV18 and TRBJ1-1; maybe TRBD1 (6 bases). Per germline, CDR1 KGHSH and CDR2 LQKENI. The CDR3 sequence is 14 residues long. V lost 0 bases and J lost 1, with 6 bases in between. The CDR3 here is CASSPPGQNTEAFF. The DNA for the CDR3 is TGTGCCAGCTCACCACCGGGACAGAACACTGAAGCTTTCTTT.

J is TRBJ1-2 and V is TRBV6-5; 11 bases are shared with TRBD1. The CDR3 runs 16 residues. Germline values: CDR1 MNHEY, CDR2 SVGAGI. V lost 1 base, J lost 4 bases, and 5 bases stayed unmatched. The CDR3 is CASSYLRTGGSYGYTF. The DNA of the CDR3 is TGTGCCAGCAGTTACTTAAGGACAGGGGGCTCCTATGGCTACACCTTC.

This clone was found a few times. This chain uses TRBV6-5 with TRBJ1-1, with a weak D call TRBD1 (5 bases). There are 15 residues in the CDR3. Trimming removed 0 bases at V and 0 bases at J, with 8 bases between. Germline CDR1 and CDR2: MNHEY and SVGAGI. The CDR3 sequence is CASSYSGALNTEAFF. CDR3 bases: TGTGCCAGCAGTTACTCTGGGGCTCTGAACACTGAAGCTTTCTTT.

This chain links TRBV6-5 with TRBJ2-7; D is perhaps TRBD2 (5 bases). Trimming pared 4 bases from V and 5 bases from J, leaving 15 bases between. Germline V gene data show CDR1 as MNHEY and CDR2 as SVGAGI. The CDR3 covers 14 residues. Here the CDR3 DNA reads TGTGCCAGCAGTTCAACCCGGTTGGGAGACGAGCAGTACTTC. It specifies CASSSTRLGDEQYF.

The chain has TRBV27 and TRBJ1-1; D unresolved. Trimming shortened V by 6 bases and J by 5 bases, and 10 bases separated the two germline ends. Germline CDR1 and CDR2: MNHEY and SMNVEV (reference sequence). The CDR3 is 12 amino acids. CDR3 amino acids: CASSRGGTEAFF. CDR3 DNA sequence: TGTGCCAGCAGCCGAGGCGGAACTGAAGCTTTCTTT.